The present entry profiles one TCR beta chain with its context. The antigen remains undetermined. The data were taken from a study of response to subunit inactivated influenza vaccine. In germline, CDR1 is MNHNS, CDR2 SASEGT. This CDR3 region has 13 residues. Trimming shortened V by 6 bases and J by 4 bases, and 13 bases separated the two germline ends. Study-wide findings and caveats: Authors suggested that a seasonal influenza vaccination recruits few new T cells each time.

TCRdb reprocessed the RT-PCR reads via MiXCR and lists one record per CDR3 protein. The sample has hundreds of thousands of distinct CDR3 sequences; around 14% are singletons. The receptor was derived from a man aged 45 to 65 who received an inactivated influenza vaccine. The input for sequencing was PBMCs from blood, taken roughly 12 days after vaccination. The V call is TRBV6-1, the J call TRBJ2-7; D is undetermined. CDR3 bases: TGTGCCAGCAGCCTCCATATGGCTTACGAGCAGTACTTC. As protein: CASSLHMAYEQYF.